This T cell receptor (beta chain) was identified in a study of Ad26.COV2.S vaccination and SARS-CoV-2 variants. Study findings and constraints: There was a possibility that the TCR breadth and depth analyses underestimated total T cell responses.

As for this clone: Antigen unknown.

Germline CDR1 LNHDA, CDR2 SQIVND (reference sequence). The V gene end was trimmed by 6 bases and the J gene end by 6 bases; junction bases not matched to a gene: 3. This CDR3 has 15 amino acids. The treatment here: some 20 received Ad26.COV2.S at low or high dose, single or two shots; several received placebo; per-sample allocation not given. Samples came from day 63 after the first vaccine or placebo injection. The administered vaccine (an Ad26 vector) expressed Wuhan-strain SARS-CoV-2 spike. Produced via immunoSEQ multiplex PCR; TCRdb's table is partial and in-frame only. Among fewer than 900,000 clones listed, about 90% were seen once.

Sequenced material: peripheral blood, taken in a trial of Ad26.COV2.S vaccine versus placebo. The receptor comes from a person aged 18-60 years who received the Ad26.COV2.S COVID-19 vaccine or a placebo. V gene TRBV19 combines with J gene TRBJ2-2; 14 nucleotides align to TRBD2. The CDR3 protein is CASRMGLAGAGELFF. The DNA for the CDR3 is TGTGCCAGTAGAATGGGACTAGCGGGAGCCGGGGAGCTGTTTTTT.